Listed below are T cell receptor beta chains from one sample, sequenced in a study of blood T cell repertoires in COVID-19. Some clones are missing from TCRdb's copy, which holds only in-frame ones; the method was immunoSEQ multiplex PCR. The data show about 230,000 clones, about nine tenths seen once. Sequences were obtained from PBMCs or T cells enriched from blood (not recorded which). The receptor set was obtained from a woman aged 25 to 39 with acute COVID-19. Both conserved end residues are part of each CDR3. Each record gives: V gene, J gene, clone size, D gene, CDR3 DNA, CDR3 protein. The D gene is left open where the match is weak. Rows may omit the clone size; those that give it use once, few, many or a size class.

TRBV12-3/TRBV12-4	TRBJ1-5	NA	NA	TGTGCCAGCAGCTCGCGGGGGCCCCAGCATTTT	CASSSRGPQHF
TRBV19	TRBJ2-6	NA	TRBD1	TGTGCCAGTAGTATTCTGACAGGGACGGGGGCCAACGTCCTGACTTTC	CASSILTGTGANVLTF
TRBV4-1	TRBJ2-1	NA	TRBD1	TGCGCCAGCAGCCAACCCTTATGGACAGGGGGCAAGAATGAGCAGTTCTTC	CASSQPLWTGGKNEQFF
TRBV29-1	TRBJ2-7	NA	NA	TGCAGCGTTGAAGAAAACAGCTACGAGCAGTACTTC	CSVEENSYEQYF
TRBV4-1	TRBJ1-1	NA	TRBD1	TGCGCCAGCAGCCAAGATCATGGGACAGGGTTGACTCCTGAAGCTTTCTTT	CASSQDHGTGLTPEAFF
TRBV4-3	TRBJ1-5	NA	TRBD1	TGCGCCAGCAGCTGGACAGGGGGTAGCAATCAGCCCCAGCATTTT	CASSWTGGSNQPQHF
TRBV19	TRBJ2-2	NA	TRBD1	TGTGCCAGTAGTATTCGATTGCGGACAGGGGAGACCGGGGAGCTGTTTTTT	CASSIRLRTGETGELFF
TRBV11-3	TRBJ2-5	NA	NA	TGTGCCAGCAGCTTATCCGCTGGGGCTGAGACCCAGTACTTC	CASSLSAGAETQYF
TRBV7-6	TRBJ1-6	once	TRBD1	TGTGCCAGCAGCTTAGACAGGGGCGCTAATTCACCCCTCCACTTT	CASSLDRGANSPLHF
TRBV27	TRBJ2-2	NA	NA	TGTGCCAGCAGTTTCCCCAGAGGGGAGCTGTTTTTT	CASSFPRGELFF
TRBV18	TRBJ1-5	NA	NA	TGTGCCAGCTCACCGCCCGGGGAAGGTCAGCCCCAGCATTTT	CASSPPGEGQPQHF
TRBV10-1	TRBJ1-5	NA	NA	TGCGCCACCAACGACAGGAGTCATCAGCCCCAGCATTTT	CATNDRSHQPQHF
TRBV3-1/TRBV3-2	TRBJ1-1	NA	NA	TGTGCCAGCAGCCAGGCAGGGGAAGCTTTCTTT	CASSQAGEAFF
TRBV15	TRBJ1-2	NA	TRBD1	TGTGCCACAGGGGAGGACAGGCCCTATGGCTACACCTTC	CATGEDRPYGYTF
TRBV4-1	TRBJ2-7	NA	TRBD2	TGCGCCAGCAGCCTGAGCGGGGGAAGCTCCTACGAGCAGTACTTC	CASSLSGGSSYEQYF
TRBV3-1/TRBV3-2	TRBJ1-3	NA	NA	TGTGCCAGCAGCCCCTTGGGAGGGGATGGAAACACCATATATTTT	CASSPLGGDGNTIYF
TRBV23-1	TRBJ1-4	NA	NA	TGCGCCAGCAGCCGAGGAACGGATGAAAAACTGTTTTTT	CASSRGTDEKLFF
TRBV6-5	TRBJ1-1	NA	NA	TGTGCCAGCAGTTACTCGATTTATAGCACTGAAGCTTTCTTT	CASSYSIYSTEAFF
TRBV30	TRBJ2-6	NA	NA	TGTGCCTATACGACAGCTGGGGCCAACGTCCTGACTTTC	CAYTTAGANVLTF
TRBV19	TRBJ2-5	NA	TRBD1	TGTGCCAGTAGTAGACAGGGACGGACAGGAAAAGAGACCCAGTACTTC	CASSRQGRTGKETQYF